This T cell receptor (beta chain) originates from a study of blood T cell repertoires in COVID-19. Study information: Italy, Spain and the United States were the sources of the convalescent and acute COVID-19 samples. PBMCs, B-cell-depleted T cells, or T cells were the source of the cDNA or gDNA that made up the material.

Produced via immunoSEQ multiplex PCR; TCRdb's table is partial and in-frame only. The table includes hundreds of thousands of clones, just under 90% detected once. The CDR3 has 14 residues. Germline V lookup: CDR1 SGHDT, CDR2 YYEEEE. Trimming stripped 0 bases from V and 6 bases from J, with 12 bases between. Living in roughly 23 US areas, the participants were between roughly 18 and 90 years of age. The chain combines TRBV5-6 with TRBJ1-2, with D unclear. The sequencing input was PBMCs or T cells enriched from blood (not recorded which). The sequence derives from a woman aged 30 to 39 who had recovered from COVID-19. The CDR3: CASSLGQPGHGYTF. The DNA for the CDR3 is TGTGCCAGCAGCTTGGGTCAGCCAGGTCATGGCTACACCTTC.